The 19 T cell receptor beta chains given below trace back to one sample, sequenced in a study of control samples from healthy donors and cancer patients. Repertoires were generated with immunoSEQ multiplex PCR, while TCRdb's copy carries only in-frame clones and drops some. This table has 110,000 to 150,000 clones, 85% to 95% appearing once. Sequencing input: PBMCs. All receptors come from a man in his 60s with colorectal cancer.

The chain links TRBV19 to TRBJ1-2; D perhaps matches TRBD1 (5 bases). Germline V gene data show CDR1 as LNHDA and CDR2 as SQIVND (reference sequence). The V end lost 6 bases, the J end lost 6 bases, and 11 bases lay between the germline ends. This CDR3 is 12 amino acids long. DNA for the CDR3: TGTGCCAGTAGGAGGGGCCGGGATGGCTACACCTTC. The encoded protein is CASRRGRDGYTF.

The chain has TRBV5-1 and TRBJ2-3, with a weak D call TRBD2 (5 bases). There are 14 residues in the CDR3. Germline loops: CDR1 SGHRS, CDR2 YFSETQ. Deletions cut 4 bases from V and 2 bases from J, with 11 bases between. The CDR3 DNA reads as TGCGCCAGCAGCCACGTGAGGGCCACAGATACGCAGTATTTT. This sequence encodes CASSHVRATDTQYF.

This clone came up once. The V call is TRBV4-2, the J call TRBJ1-4; perhaps TRBD1 as D (5 bases). From germline, CDR1 is LGHNA and CDR2 YNFKEQ. The CDR3 has 14 residues. V was cut by 3 bases and J by 8 bases, with 13 bases left in between. CDR3 residues: CASSHERGGEKLFF. As DNA, the CDR3 is TGTGCCAGCAGCCACGAGAGGGGTGGGGAAAAACTGTTTTTT.

The rearrangement links TRBV2 to TRBJ1-2, with D perhaps TRBD1 (6 bases). The CDR3 has 15 residues. Trimming cost V 6 bases and J 0 bases, with 14 bases left between them. Per the germline V gene, CDR1 is SNHLY and CDR2 is FYNNEI. The CDR3 nucleotides are TGTGCCAGCAGATTGGACAGCCCCGCTAACTATGGCTACACCTTC. Protein: CASRLDSPANYGYTF. Full variable domain (outside the CDR3, taken from reference TRBV2 and TRBJ1-2): EPEVTQTPSHQVTQMGQEVILRCVPISNHLYFYWYRQILGQKVEFLVSFYNNEISEKSEIFDDQFSVERPDGSNFTLKIRSTKLEDSAMYFCASRLDSPANYGYTFGSGTRLTVV.

The rearrangement links TRBV18 to TRBJ1-2; 8 bases are shared with TRBD1. Germline values: CDR1 KGHSH, CDR2 LQKENI. The V segment lost 3 bases and the J segment 0 bases; nucleotides outside the gene matches: 0. CDR3 size: 14 residues. This chain's CDR3 is CASSPDRANYGYTF. The DNA of the CDR3 is TGTGCCAGCTCACCGGACAGGGCTAACTATGGCTACACCTTC.

V usage is TRBV19 and J usage is TRBJ1-2; possible D gene TRBD1, 6 bases. The CDR3 contains 15 residues. Germline values: CDR1 LNHDA, CDR2 SQIVND (reference sequence). Trimming left V 2 bases short and J 7 bases short, with 17 bases between. The CDR3 region has the DNA TGTGCCAGTAGTATAAATAGGTCCGGGGGCGCTGGCTACACCTTC. This sequence encodes CASSINRSGGAGYTF.

The chain employs TRBV24-1 and TRBJ2-1, with D possibly TRBD1 on 5 matching bases. Per the germline V gene, CDR1 is KGHDR and CDR2 is SFDVKD. Trimming removed 5 bases at V and 6 bases at J, with 16 bases between. This CDR3 spans 15 amino acids. Here the CDR3 DNA reads TGTGCCACCAGTGCACCAGGGTTGAAGAGCAATGAGCAGTTCTTC. Translating gives CATSAPGLKSNEQFF.

This chain links TRBV6-1 with TRBJ1-2, with a weak D call TRBD1 (6 bases). V was trimmed by 3 bases and J by 5 bases, leaving 13 bases between them. CDR1 MNHNS and CDR2 SASEGT come from the germline V gene. The CDR3 is 14 residues long. CDR3 amino acids: CASSEGGIGYGYTF. CDR3 nucleotide sequence: TGTGCCAGCAGTGAGGGGGGCATCGGTTATGGCTACACCTTC.

The chain is built from TRBV9 and TRBJ1-6; a possible D gene is TRBD1 (5 bases). CDR1 is SGDLS and CDR2 is YYNGEE in the germline V gene. This CDR3 has 14 amino acids. V was trimmed by 4 bases and J by 9 bases, leaving 14 bases between them. The CDR3, as DNA: TGTGCCAGCAGCCCCCAAGGGGAGCCTTCACCCCTCCACTTT. It codes for CASSPQGEPSPLHF.

The chain employs TRBV19 and TRBJ1-5, with 12 bases that match TRBD1. V shed 4 bases, J shed 0 bases, and the junction held 10 bases outside the gene matches. This CDR3 is built from 19 residues. Germline values: CDR1 LNHDA, CDR2 SQIVND (reference sequence). The CDR3 is CASSSHGTGGDLSNQPQHF. CDR3 DNA: TGTGCCAGTAGTAGCCACGGGACAGGGGGCGATCTTAGCAATCAGCCCCAGCATTTT.

The chain couples TRBV19 to TRBJ1-2, with no clear D. V was trimmed by 1 base and J by 2 bases, leaving 8 bases between them. The CDR3 spans 14 residues. The germline gives CDR1 LNHDA, CDR2 SQIVND (reference sequence). The CDR3 DNA is TGTGCCAGTAGTATAGGGGCCTCCAACTATGGCTACACCTTC. It specifies CASSIGASNYGYTF.

The rearrangement joins TRBV5-4 to TRBJ2-2; weak D call: TRBD1 (6 bases). The CDR3 contains 15 residues. Trimming took off 4 bases at V and 3 bases at J, with 13 bases between the two ends. From germline, CDR1 is SGHNT and CDR2 YYREEE (reference sequence). The CDR3 here is CASSEPTGYTGELFF. The CDR3 region has the DNA TGTGCCAGCAGCGAACCGACAGGCTACACCGGGGAGCTGTTTTTT.

This clone was seen once. The chain carries TRBV7-2 and TRBJ1-2; 10 nucleotides align to TRBD1. After removal of 3 bases from V and 4 bases from J, the junction contained 2 bases not matched to a gene. CDR3 size: 14 residues. Per the germline V gene, CDR1 is SGHTA and CDR2 is FQGNSA. Here the CDR3 DNA reads TGTGCCAGCAGCTTGACAGGGGGCGGCTATGGCTACACCTTC. Amino acids: CASSLTGGGYGYTF. Together with reference TRBV7-2 and TRBJ1-2, the CDR3 gives the full variable domain: GAGVSQSPSNKVTEKGKDVELRCDPISGHTALYWYRQSLGQGLEFLIYFQGNSAPDKSGLPSDRFSAERTGGSVSTLTIQRTQQEDSAVYLCASSLTGGGYGYTFGSGTRLTVV.

V gene TRBV7-2 combines with J gene TRBJ2-7; 8 bases line up with TRBD1. CDR3 length equals 14 residues. With 5 bases clipped from V and 4 bases from J, the junction kept 7 bases outside the gene matches. Germline V lookup: CDR1 SGHTA, CDR2 FQGNSA. CDR3 protein: CASSRTGQGYEQYF. CDR3 DNA sequence: TGTGCCAGCAGCCGGACAGGGCAAGGATACGAGCAGTACTTC.

The chain couples TRBV5-1 to TRBJ1-1, with D possibly being TRBD1 (6 bases). With 1 base removed from V and 4 bases from J, the gap between germline ends came to 14 bases. Germline CDR1 reads SGHRS; CDR2 reads YFSETQ. This CDR3 spans 15 amino acids. CDR3 in DNA: TGCGCCAGCAGCTTGAACGGGGGGCTTGGCACTGAAGCTTTCTTT. Translated: CASSLNGGLGTEAFF.

The genes are TRBV7-2 and TRBJ2-7, with 11 bases lining up with TRBD1. J was trimmed by 3 bases and V by 5 bases; bases with no gene match: 3. Per germline, CDR1 SGHTA and CDR2 FQGNSA. This CDR3 contains 14 residues. CDR3 protein: CASSHGTGGYEQYF. CDR3 DNA: TGTGCCAGCAGCCATGGGACAGGGGGCTACGAGCAGTACTTC.

V is TRBV10-1 and J is TRBJ2-7; no clear D gene. The V end lost 2 bases, the J end lost 6 bases, and 8 bases lay between the germline ends. This CDR3 comprises 12 residues. Germline-derived CDR1 and CDR2 are WNHNN and SYGVQD (reference sequence). DNA for the CDR3: TGCGCCAGCAGTGAGCCCGAACTCGAGCAGTACTTC. This gives the protein CASSEPELEQYF.

The chain links TRBV29-1 to TRBJ2-3, with 9 bases lining up with TRBD1. Germline V gene lookup returns CDR1 SQVTM and CDR2 ANQGSEA. This CDR3 has 14 residues. The trim removed 7 bases at V and 14 bases at J, leaving 19 bases unmatched. CDR3 residues: CSAYPGQGSSSSYF. CDR3 in DNA: TGCAGCGCATATCCGGGACAGGGAAGTTCCTCTTCGTATTTT.

V and J are TRBV7-8 and TRBJ1-4; D ambiguous. This CDR3 comprises 13 residues. The germline V gene encodes CDR1 SGHVS and CDR2 FQNEAQ. V was pared by 2 bases and J by 7 bases, with 8 bases between. Here the CDR3 reads CASSLRDTEKLFF. As DNA, the CDR3 is TGTGCCAGCAGCTTACGGGATACTGAAAAACTGTTTTTT.